Included here is one T cell receptor beta chain sequence, with context. This sample was taken from a study of shared clonotypes between healthy human individuals. Cells designated naive CD8 were CD45RO-negative and were positively selected for CCR7, with terminally differentiated effector memory CD45RA+ cells excluded. Profiled with immunoSEQ multiplex PCR; TCRdb holds only in-frame clones, not every one. The table lists around 600,000 clones, 85% to 95% of them singletons. V lost 4 bases to trimming and J lost 3 bases; unmatched junction nucleotides: 5. The germline CDR1 and CDR2 sequences are SGHKS and YYEKEE (reference sequence). The CDR3 runs to 14 residues.

Sequenced input: naive CD8+ T cells sorted from blood. The rearrangement joins TRBV5-5 to TRBJ2-7, with 9 bases fitting TRBD1. This sequence originates from a woman aged 25 to 39 in good health. The CDR3 sequence is CASSLGTGFYEQYF. The CDR3 bases are TGTGCCAGCAGCCTCGGGACAGGGTTCTACGAGCAGTACTTC.